The 13 T cell receptor beta chains listed next were all sequenced from one sample in a study of PD-L1 blockade in urothelial cancer. This table comes from immunoSEQ multiplex PCR, and its TCRdb copy is limited to in-frame clones, with some not included. This sample has some 100,000 clones; more than 80% occur once, and the top ten carry about 1%. Stated time point: pretreatment peripheral blood. The specimen comprised PBMCs, sampled around atezolizumab (anti-PD-L1) treatment. These receptors all come from a woman over 75 with urothelial cancer.

The chain is built from TRBV28 and TRBJ2-5, with a possible D match to TRBD1 (5 bases). The germline V gene encodes CDR1 MDHEN and CDR2 SYDVKM. The CDR3 is 15 amino acids. V was pared by 2 bases and J by 5 bases, with 15 bases between. The CDR3, as DNA: TGTGCCAGCAGTTTAACCCAGGGTCGTAGGGAGACCCAGTACTTC. Protein: CASSLTQGRRETQYF. Based on the CDR3 plus reference TRBV28 and TRBJ2-5, the full variable domain is DVKVTQSSRYLVKRTGEKVFLECVQDMDHENMFWYRQDPGLGLRLIYFSYDVKMKEKGDIPEGYSVSREKKERFSLILESASTNQTSMYLCASSLTQGRRETQYFGPGTRLLVL.

This rearrangement joins TRBV5-8 to TRBJ2-7; TRBD1 agrees at 9 bases. The CDR3 contains 14 residues. Germline V lookup: CDR1 SGHTS, CDR2 YDEGEE. V gave up 4 bases and J gave up 2 bases; unmatched junction bases: 4. CDR3 region: CASSTGTGTYEQYF. CDR3 bases: TGTGCCAGCAGCACCGGGACAGGGACCTACGAGCAGTACTTC. The full variable domain, with the rest looked up from reference TRBV5-8 and TRBJ2-7, is EAGVTQSPTHLIKTRGQQATLRCSPISGHTSVYWYQQALGLGLQFLLWYDEGEERNRGNFPPRFSGRQFPNYSSELNVNALELEDSALYLCASSTGTGTYEQYFGPGTRLTVT.

The CDR3 sequence: CASSTSSYNEQFF. CDR3 nucleotide sequence: TGTGCCAGCAGTACTAGCAGCTACAATGAGCAGTTCTTC. The chain combines TRBV7-3 with TRBJ2-1, with D perhaps matching TRBD2 (6 bases). The CDR3 is made up of 13 amino acids. The germline V gene encodes CDR1 SGHTA and CDR2 FQGTGA. Trimming took 6 bases from V and 3 from J, leaving 9 bases between them.

The chain uses TRBV7-8 and TRBJ2-7; 7 positions match TRBD1. V was pared by 0 bases and J by 4 bases, with 6 bases of the junction left unmatched. Germline values: CDR1 SGHVS, CDR2 FQNEAQ. The CDR3 covers 15 residues. The CDR3 DNA reads TGTGCCAGCAGCTTAGCGACAGGGTCCCCTTACGAGCAGTACTTC. It yields the protein CASSLATGSPYEQYF.

This chain links TRBV2 with TRBJ1-2, with no clear D. V dropped 3 bases and J dropped 8 bases, with 13 bases sitting between them. Per the germline V gene, CDR1 is SNHLY and CDR2 is FYNNEI. This CDR3 is 13 amino acids long. The CDR3: CASSEVLSGGYTF. CDR3 nucleotide sequence: TGTGCCAGCAGTGAGGTACTTTCGGGGGGCTACACCTTC.

A single count supports this clone. The chain combines TRBV19 with TRBJ2-1, with a possible D match to TRBD1 (8 bases). The V gene's germline CDR1 is LNHDA and CDR2 SQIVND (reference sequence). V was trimmed by 6 bases and J by 4 bases, leaving 16 bases between them. The CDR3 contains 15 residues. The chain's CDR3 is CASRATGGGYNEQFF. CDR3 sequence (DNA): TGTGCCAGTAGGGCCACAGGGGGGGGATACAATGAGCAGTTCTTC. Looking up the rest from reference TRBV19 and TRBJ2-1 gives the full variable domain: DGGITQSPKYLFRKEGQNVTLSCEQNLNHDAMYWYRQDPGQGLRLIYYSQIVNDFQKGDIAEGYSVSREKKESFPLTVTSAQKNPTAFYLCASRATGGGYNEQFFGPGTRLTVL.

The gene calls are TRBV2 and TRBJ2-7; weak D call: TRBD2 (6 bases). The V gene lost 1 base and the J gene lost 5 bases, with 15 bases spanning the gap. Germline V CDR1 and CDR2: SNHLY, FYNNEI. CDR3 length: 15 amino acids. The CDR3 DNA sequence: TGTGCCAGCAGTGAAGTAGGAGGGGATTCCCACGAGCAGTACTTC. Protein product: CASSEVGGDSHEQYF.

The chain combines TRBV5-4 with TRBJ2-1; 8 nucleotides match TRBD1. CDR3 length: 19 residues. J lost 1 base, V lost 4 bases, and 16 bases had no gene match. Germline values: CDR1 SGHNT, CDR2 YYREEE (reference sequence). The CDR3 DNA follows: TGTGCCAGCAGCCCATCCCCCGGCGGACAGGGACGATCCTACAATGAGCAGTTCTTC. As protein: CASSPSPGGQGRSYNEQFF.

The rearrangement links TRBV7-2 to TRBJ2-5; a weak D match, TRBD2 (5 bases). Per germline, CDR1 SGHTA and CDR2 FQGNSA. There are 14 residues in the CDR3. The V gene lost 3 bases and the J gene lost 0 bases, with 8 bases spanning the gap. CDR3 protein: CASSLDSYQETQYF. The CDR3 DNA sequence: TGTGCCAGCAGCTTGGACTCGTACCAAGAGACCCAGTACTTC. Variable domain in full (rest from reference TRBV7-2 and TRBJ2-5): GAGVSQSPSNKVTEKGKDVELRCDPISGHTALYWYRQSLGQGLEFLIYFQGNSAPDKSGLPSDRFSAERTGGSVSTLTIQRTQQEDSAVYLCASSLDSYQETQYFGPGTRLLVL.

The V gene is TRBV6-6, the J gene TRBJ1-2; D is possibly TRBD1 (5 bases). The V end lost 7 bases, the J end lost 4 bases, and 7 bases lay between the germline ends. Germline CDR1 MNHNY, CDR2 SVGAGI (reference sequence). The CDR3 length is 11 residues. The CDR3 sequence is CASTGRYGYTF. The CDR3 nucleotides are TGTGCCAGCACAGGGCGCTATGGCTACACCTTC.

The V gene is TRBV6-1, the J gene TRBJ2-3; TRBD1 might be the D (5 bases). V lost 4 bases to trimming and J lost 7 bases, with 12 bases between them. The CDR3 length is 13 residues. Per germline, CDR1 MNHNS and CDR2 SASEGT. CDR3 region: CASSGGPQYTQYF. The CDR3 bases are TGTGCCAGCAGTGGGGGCCCCCAGTATACGCAGTATTTT.

The chain recombines TRBV27 with TRBJ2-6, with 7 bases matching TRBD1. The CDR3 contains 19 residues. The germline V gene encodes CDR1 MNHEY and CDR2 SMNVEV (reference sequence). J lost 4 bases, V lost 1 base, and 13 bases had no gene match. The CDR3 reads CASSLYNTGQPRGANVLTF. DNA of the CDR3: TGTGCCAGCAGTTTATACAATACGGGACAGCCTCGAGGGGCCAACGTCCTGACTTTC.

The J gene is TRBJ2-5, the V gene TRBV7-2; perhaps TRBD2 as D (5 bases). Trimming shortened V by 8 bases and J by 7 bases, and 11 bases separated the two germline ends. From germline, CDR1 is SGHTA and CDR2 FQGNSA. CDR3 length: 11 amino acids. CDR3 nucleotide sequence: TGTGCCAGCTCCCTAGCAGGGACCCAGTACTTC. Translated, it gives CASSLAGTQYF.